This T cell receptor beta chain was captured in a study of cytomegalovirus exposure and HLA in healthy donors. Study observations and caveats: Reportedly, cytomegalovirus status was diagnosed with high sensitivity and specificity.

V was shortened by 4 bases and J by 5 bases, with 7 bases between the two germline ends. CDR3 length: 12 residues. The germline V gene has CDR1 SGHDT and CDR2 YYEEEE. Some clones are missing from TCRdb's copy, which holds only in-frame ones; the method was immunoSEQ multiplex PCR. The sample contains roughly 200,000 clones, roughly 81% of which appear only once. On this clone: Its specificity is unknown.

The sample was PBMCs. The receptor was isolated from a woman aged 25 to 39 in good health and CMV-seronegative. The chain uses TRBV5-6 and TRBJ1-5; no firm D call. In nucleotides, the CDR3 is TGTGCCAGCAGCATCCGTGATCAGCCCCAGCATTTT. Amino acid sequence: CASSIRDQPQHF.